This T cell receptor beta chain was recovered during a study of metastatic and nonmetastatic thyroid tumors. Of note for this clone: The antigen remains unidentified.

Trimming cost V 5 bases and J 10 bases, with 12 bases left between them. Germline CDR1 reads MNHNS; CDR2 reads SASEGT. The CDR3 consists of 13 residues. Broader study findings: Malignant thyroid tumors reportedly exceeded benign nodules significantly in TCR beta diversity, with the difference appearing in blood and tumor.

Every patient underwent thyroid surgery untreated. TCRdb re-called the PCR reads via MiXCR. The repertoire holds under 35,000 clones, with around 30% as singletons. This receptor was taken from a female donor with papillary thyroid cancer or a benign thyroid nodule (not recorded which). Some clones in this sample may be carry-over from other donors' samples. The rearrangement joins TRBV6-1 to TRBJ1-6, with TRBD1 as a possible D gene (5 bases). The sample taken for sequencing was blood. Written as DNA, the CDR3 is TGTGCCAGCAGTACGGCAGGGCAGTCACCCCTCCACTTT. This gives the protein CASSTAGQSPLHF.